This entry is about one TCR beta chain. Sequencing used immunoSEQ multiplex PCR; TCRdb keeps in-frame clones, though not all of them. The table shows over 70,000 clones, with roughly nine tenths occurring only once. The sample belongs to a study of T cell changes during pregnancy in multiple sclerosis. V lost 7 bases and J lost 1; bases outside the gene matches: 5. The CDR3 loop spans 15 amino acids. Germline-derived CDR1 and CDR2 are SNHLY and FYNNEI. The specimen comprised peripheral blood, sampled in the first trimester of pregnancy. The TCR was taken from a female donor in good health, enrolled as a control in a pregnancy study. The V gene is TRBV2, the J gene TRBJ2-3; 10 nucleotides agree with TRBD2. Here the CDR3 reads CASKSLAGGTDTQYF. CDR3 coding DNA: TGTGCCAGCAAGTCTCTAGCGGGAGGCACAGATACGCAGTATTTT.